This TCR beta chain derives from a study of shared T cell receptors in the human thymus. Profiled with immunoSEQ multiplex PCR; TCRdb holds only in-frame clones, not every one. The sample yields fewer than 700,000 clones, roughly 90% seen once. Trimming took off 5 bases at V and 8 bases at J, with 16 bases between the two ends. Germline loops: CDR1 MDHEN, CDR2 SYDVKM. The length of the CDR3 is 13 residues. This clone was found a few times. These data also formed part of another study, on human thymus T cells. From that paper: It was healthy Finnish infants having corrective surgery for congenital heart defects who were the donors. Thymus tissue for the work was resected from patients undergoing corrective heart surgery. V and J gene usage appeared biased in thymic and blood repertoires. Related research found strongly overlapping thymic repertoires in unrelated individuals.

This sequence was found in a boy younger than two with a congenital heart defect. Sequences were obtained from thymocytes. The V gene is TRBV28, the J gene TRBJ2-7; TRBD2 might be the D (7 bases). CDR3: CASSGGAAVQQYF. Written as DNA, the CDR3 is TGTGCCAGCAGTGGGGGGGCGGCTGTCCAGCAGTACTTC.